This entry describes one T cell receptor beta chain. Its matching antigen is unknown. This specimen comes from a study of cytomegalovirus exposure and HLA in healthy donors. Study-wide results and caveats: The classifier reportedly diagnosed cytomegalovirus status with high sensitivity and specificity. Among TCR beta chains, those listed as cytomegalovirus-associated numbered 164. The authors confirmed in vitro that three CMV-associated chains were specific for CMV antigens.

The donors were members of the validation cohort, which comprised about 120 subjects and was separate from the first cohort of 666 subjects. Sequencing was performed with immunoSEQ multiplex PCR; in TCRdb, only in-frame clones are kept and a portion is missing. The data show roughly 250,000 clones, with approximately 90% seen just once and about 2.5% held by the top ten. The CDR3 extends over 14 amino acids. CDR1 and CDR2 from the germline V gene are MNHNS and SASEGT. V lost 4 bases and J 6 bases, leaving 13 bases between the germline ends. The rearrangement links TRBV6-1 to TRBJ1-5, with D possibly matching TRBD1 (6 bases). The clonotype originates from a man younger than 30 in good health and CMV-seronegative. Sequenced input: PBMCs. The CDR3: CASSVQGGAQPQHF. CDR3 nucleotide sequence: TGTGCCAGCAGTGTACAGGGTGGTGCTCAGCCCCAGCATTTT.